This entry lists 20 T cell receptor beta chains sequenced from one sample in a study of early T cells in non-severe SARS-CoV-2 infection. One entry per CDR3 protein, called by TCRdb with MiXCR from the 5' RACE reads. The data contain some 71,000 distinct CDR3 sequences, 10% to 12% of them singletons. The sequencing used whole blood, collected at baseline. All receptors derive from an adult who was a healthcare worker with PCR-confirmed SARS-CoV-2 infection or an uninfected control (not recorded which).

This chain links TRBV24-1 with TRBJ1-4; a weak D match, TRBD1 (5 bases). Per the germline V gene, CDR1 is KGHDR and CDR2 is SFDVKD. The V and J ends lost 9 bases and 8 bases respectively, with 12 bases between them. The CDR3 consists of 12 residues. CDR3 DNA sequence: TGTGCCACCCAAGGGGACGACGAAAAACTGTTTTTT. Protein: CATQGDDEKLFF.

CDR3 residues: CASSFVAEAGTDTQYF. CDR3 in DNA: TGTGCCAGCTCATTCGTAGCGGAAGCCGGCACAGATACGCAGTATTTT. The J gene is TRBJ2-3, the V gene TRBV18; D is perhaps TRBD2 (6 bases). CDR1 and CDR2 from the germline V gene are KGHSH and LQKENI. This CDR3 spans 16 amino acids. The germline V and J ends were trimmed by 5 bases and 1 base, with 16 bases remaining between them.

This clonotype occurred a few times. CDR3 coding DNA: TGTGCCAGCAGTGAGGAGGGCCCGACCTACGAGCAGTACTTC. Encoded protein: CASSEEGPTYEQYF. The chain has TRBV6-1 and TRBJ2-7; perhaps TRBD2 as D (6 bases). This CDR3 comprises 14 residues. V dropped 3 bases and J dropped 2 bases, with 11 bases sitting between them. Germline lookup yields CDR1 MNHNS and CDR2 SASEGT.

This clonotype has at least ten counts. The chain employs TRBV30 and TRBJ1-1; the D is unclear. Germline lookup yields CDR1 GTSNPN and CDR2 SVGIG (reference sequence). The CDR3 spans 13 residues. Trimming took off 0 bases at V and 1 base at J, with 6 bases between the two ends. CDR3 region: CAWSVNRNTEAFF. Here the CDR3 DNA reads TGTGCCTGGAGTGTAAACAGGAACACTGAAGCTTTCTTT. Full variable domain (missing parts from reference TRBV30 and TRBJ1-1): SQTIHQWPATLVQPVGSPLSLECTVEGTSNPNLYWYRQAAGRGLQLLFYSVGIGQISSEVPQNLSASRPQDRQFILSSKKLLLSDSGFYLCAWSVNRNTEAFFGQGTRLTVV.

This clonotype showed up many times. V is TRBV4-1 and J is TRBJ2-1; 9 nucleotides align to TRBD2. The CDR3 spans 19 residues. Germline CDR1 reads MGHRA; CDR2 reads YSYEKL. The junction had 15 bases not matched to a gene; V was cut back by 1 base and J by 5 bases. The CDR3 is CASSQASGTSRDPDNEQFF. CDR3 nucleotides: TGCGCCAGCAGCCAAGCTTCCGGGACTAGCCGGGATCCCGACAATGAGCAGTTCTTC.

The CDR3 spells CASSPDEGMGYGYTF. The CDR3 coding sequence is TGTGCCAGCAGCCCAGACGAGGGCATGGGGTATGGCTACACCTTC. The rearrangement joins TRBV2 to TRBJ1-2; D is unclear. Germline assignment: CDR1 SNHLY and CDR2 FYNNEI. Trimming left V 6 bases short and J 5 bases short, with 19 bases between. The CDR3 has 15 residues.

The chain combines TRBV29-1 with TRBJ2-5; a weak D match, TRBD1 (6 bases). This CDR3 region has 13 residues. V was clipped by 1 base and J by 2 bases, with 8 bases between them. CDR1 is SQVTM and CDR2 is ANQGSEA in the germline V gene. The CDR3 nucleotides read TGCAGCGTTGAAGCGGACAGTCAAGAGACCCAGTACTTC. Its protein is CSVEADSQETQYF.

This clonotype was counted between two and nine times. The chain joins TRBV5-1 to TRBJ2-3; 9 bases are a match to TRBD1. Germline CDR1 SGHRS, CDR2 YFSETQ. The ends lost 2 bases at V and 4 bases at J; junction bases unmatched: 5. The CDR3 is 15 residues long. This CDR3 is CASSFGQGRADTQYF. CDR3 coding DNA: TGCGCCAGCAGCTTCGGACAGGGGAGGGCAGATACGCAGTATTTT. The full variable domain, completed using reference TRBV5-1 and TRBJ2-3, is KAGVTQTPRYLIKTRGQQVTLSCSPISGHRSVSWYQQTPGQGLQFLFEYFSETQRNKGNFPGRFSGRQFSNSRSEMNVSTLELGDSALYLCASSFGQGRADTQYFGPGTRLTVL.

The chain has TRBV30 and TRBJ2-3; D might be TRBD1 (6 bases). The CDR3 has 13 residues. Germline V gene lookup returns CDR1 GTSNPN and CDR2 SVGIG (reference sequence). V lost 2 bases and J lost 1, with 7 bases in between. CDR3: CAWSSGGTDTQYF. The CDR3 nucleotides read TGTGCCTGGAGTTCAGGGGGCACAGATACGCAGTATTTT.

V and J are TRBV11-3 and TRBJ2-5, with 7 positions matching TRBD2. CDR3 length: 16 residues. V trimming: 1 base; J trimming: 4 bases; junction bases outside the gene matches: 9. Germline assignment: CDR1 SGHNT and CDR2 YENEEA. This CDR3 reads CASSLGLAALAETQYF. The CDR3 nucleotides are TGTGCCAGCAGCTTAGGGCTAGCGGCTTTAGCAGAGACCCAGTACTTC.

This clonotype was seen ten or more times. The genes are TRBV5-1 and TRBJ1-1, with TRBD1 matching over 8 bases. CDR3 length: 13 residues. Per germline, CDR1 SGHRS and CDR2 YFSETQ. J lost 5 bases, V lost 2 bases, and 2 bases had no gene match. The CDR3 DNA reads TGCGCCAGCAGCTTTGGGACAGGAACTGAAGCTTTCTTT. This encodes CASSFGTGTEAFF. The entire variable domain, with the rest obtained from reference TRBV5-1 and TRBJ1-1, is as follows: KAGVTQTPRYLIKTRGQQVTLSCSPISGHRSVSWYQQTPGQGLQFLFEYFSETQRNKGNFPGRFSGRQFSNSRSEMNVSTLELGDSALYLCASSFGTGTEAFFGQGTRLTVV.

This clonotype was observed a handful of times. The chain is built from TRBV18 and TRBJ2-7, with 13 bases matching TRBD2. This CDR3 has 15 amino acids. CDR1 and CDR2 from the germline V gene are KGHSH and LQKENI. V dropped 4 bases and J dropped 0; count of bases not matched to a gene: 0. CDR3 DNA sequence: TGTGCCAGCTCACGGACTAGCGGGAGCTCCTACGAGCAGTACTTC. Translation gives CASSRTSGSSYEQYF.

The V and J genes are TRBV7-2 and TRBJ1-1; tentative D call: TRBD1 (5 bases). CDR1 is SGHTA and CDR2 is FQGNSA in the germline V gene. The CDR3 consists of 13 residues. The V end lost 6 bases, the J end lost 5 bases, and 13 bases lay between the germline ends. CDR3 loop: CASRKQVRTEAFF. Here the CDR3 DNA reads TGTGCCAGCAGAAAACAGGTGCGGACTGAAGCTTTCTTT.

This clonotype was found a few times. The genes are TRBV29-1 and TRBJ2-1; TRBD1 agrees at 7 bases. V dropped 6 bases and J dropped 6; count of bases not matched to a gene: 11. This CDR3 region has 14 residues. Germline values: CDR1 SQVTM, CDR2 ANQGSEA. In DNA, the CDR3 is TGCAGCGTGGCGGGTCGACAGGGCCCCAATGAGCAGTTCTTC. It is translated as CSVAGRQGPNEQFF.

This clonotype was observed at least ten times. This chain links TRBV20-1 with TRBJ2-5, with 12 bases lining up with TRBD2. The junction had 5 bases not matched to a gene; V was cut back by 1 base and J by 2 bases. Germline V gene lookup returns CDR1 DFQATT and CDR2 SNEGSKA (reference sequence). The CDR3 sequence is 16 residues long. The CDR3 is CSARGLAGGLQETQYF. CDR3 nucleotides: TGCAGTGCTAGAGGGCTAGCGGGGGGGTTACAAGAGACCCAGTACTTC.

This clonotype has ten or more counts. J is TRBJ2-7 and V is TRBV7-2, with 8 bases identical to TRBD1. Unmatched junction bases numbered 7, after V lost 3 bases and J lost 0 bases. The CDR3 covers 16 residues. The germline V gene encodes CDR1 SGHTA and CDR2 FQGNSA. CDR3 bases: TGTGCCAGCAGCTTGGAGCAGGGGGCCTTCTCCTACGAGCAGTACTTC. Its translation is CASSLEQGAFSYEQYF. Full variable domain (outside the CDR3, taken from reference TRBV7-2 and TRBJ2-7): GAGVSQSPSNKVTEKGKDVELRCDPISGHTALYWYRQSLGQGLEFLIYFQGNSAPDKSGLPSDRFSAERTGGSVSTLTIQRTQQEDSAVYLCASSLEQGAFSYEQYFGPGTRLTVT.

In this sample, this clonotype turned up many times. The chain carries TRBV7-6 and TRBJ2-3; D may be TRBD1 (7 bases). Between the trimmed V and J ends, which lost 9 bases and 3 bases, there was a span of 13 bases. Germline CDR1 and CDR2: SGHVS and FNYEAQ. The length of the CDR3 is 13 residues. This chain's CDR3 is CASSGGLTDTQYF. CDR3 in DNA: TGTGCCAGTTCAGGGGGGCTGACAGATACGCAGTATTTT. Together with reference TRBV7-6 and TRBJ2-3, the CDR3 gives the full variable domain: GAGVSQSPRYKVTKRGQDVALRCDPISGHVSLYWYRQALGQGPEFLTYFNYEAQQDKSGLPNDRFSAERPEGSISTLTIQRTEQRDSAMYRCASSGGLTDTQYFGPGTRLTVL.

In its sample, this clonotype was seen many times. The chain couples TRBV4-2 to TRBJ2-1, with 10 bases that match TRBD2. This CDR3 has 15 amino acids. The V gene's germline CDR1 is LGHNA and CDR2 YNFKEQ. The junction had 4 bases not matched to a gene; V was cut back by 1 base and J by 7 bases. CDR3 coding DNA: TGTGCCAGCAGCCAAGCTAGCGGGAGTGTAAATGAGCAGTTCTTC. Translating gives CASSQASGSVNEQFF.

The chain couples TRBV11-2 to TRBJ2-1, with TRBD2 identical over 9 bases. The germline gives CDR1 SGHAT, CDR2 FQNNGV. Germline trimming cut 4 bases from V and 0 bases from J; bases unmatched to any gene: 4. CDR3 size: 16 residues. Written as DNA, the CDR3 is TGTGCCAGCAGCTCGAATAGCGGGAGCTCCTACAATGAGCAGTTCTTC. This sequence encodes CASSSNSGSSYNEQFF.

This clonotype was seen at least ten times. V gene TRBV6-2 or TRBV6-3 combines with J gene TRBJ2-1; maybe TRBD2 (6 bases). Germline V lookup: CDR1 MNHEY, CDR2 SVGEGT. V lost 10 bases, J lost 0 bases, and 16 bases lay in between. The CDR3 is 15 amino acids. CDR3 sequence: CATKPSASSYNEQFF. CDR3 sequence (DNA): TGTGCCACCAAGCCTAGCGCTAGCTCCTACAATGAGCAGTTCTTC.